The clone carrying this T cell receptor beta chain was detected ten times or more. The target antigen is unknown. Clinical symptoms, serum thyroxine, TRAb, thyroid ultrasound and orbital computed tomography informed diagnoses. The source material, RNA transcripts, was used to amplify TCR beta CDR3 regions. The TCR CDR3 first-round RT-PCR relied on the HTBI primer set. TCRdb reprocessed the multiplex PCR reads with MiXCR, giving one entry per CDR3 protein. The sample yields fewer than 450,000 distinct CDR3 sequences, roughly 15% seen once. Germline V gene lookup returns CDR1 LGHDT and CDR2 YNNKEL (reference sequence). This CDR3 is built from 15 residues. The trim removed 5 bases at V and 3 bases at J, leaving 3 bases unmatched. The sample comes from a study of T cells in Graves' hyperthyroidism and ophthalmopathy. Study-level points and caveats: The blood repertoire included most of the expanded thyroid clonotypes above 0.001.

The chain carries TRBV3-1 and TRBJ2-7; TRBD2 matches at 14 bases. What was sequenced was blood. The source is a woman aged 55-70 years with Graves' ophthalmopathy. The chain's CDR3 is CASSRGTSGSYEQYF. The CDR3 nucleotides are TGTGCCAGCAGCAGGGGGACTAGCGGGAGCTACGAGCAGTACTTC.